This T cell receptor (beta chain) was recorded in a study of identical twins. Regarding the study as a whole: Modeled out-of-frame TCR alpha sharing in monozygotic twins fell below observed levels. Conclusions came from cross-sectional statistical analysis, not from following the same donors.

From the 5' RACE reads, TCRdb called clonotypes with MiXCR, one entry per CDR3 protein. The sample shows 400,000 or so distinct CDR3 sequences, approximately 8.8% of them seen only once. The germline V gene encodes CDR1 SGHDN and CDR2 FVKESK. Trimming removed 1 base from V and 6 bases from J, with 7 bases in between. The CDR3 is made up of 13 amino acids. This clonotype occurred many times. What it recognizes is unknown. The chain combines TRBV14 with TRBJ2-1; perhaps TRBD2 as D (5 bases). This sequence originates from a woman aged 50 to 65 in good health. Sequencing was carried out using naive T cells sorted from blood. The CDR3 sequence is CASSQVLGNEQFF. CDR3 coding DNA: TGTGCCAGCAGCCAAGTACTAGGCAATGAGCAGTTCTTC. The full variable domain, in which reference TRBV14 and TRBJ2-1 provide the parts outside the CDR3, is EAGVTQFPSHSVIEKGQTVTLRCDPISGHDNLYWYRRVMGKEIKFLLHFVKESKQDESGMPNNRFLAERTGGTYSTLKVQPAELEDSGVYFCASSQVLGNEQFFGPGTRLTVL.